Listed here are 10 T cell receptor beta chains from one sample, sequenced in a study of cytotoxic CD8 clonotypes in ibrutinib-treated CLL. Sequencing used immunoSEQ multiplex PCR; TCRdb keeps in-frame clones, though not all of them. The sample has about 50,000 clones, approximately 82% seen once. The material sequenced was PBMCs, taken after 24 months of ibrutinib treatment. The source of these receptors is a human donor with chronic lymphocytic leukemia.

The rearrangement uses TRBV28 and TRBJ2-2; TRBD1 matches 8 bases. CDR1 is MDHEN and CDR2 is SYDVKM in the germline V gene. The length of the CDR3 is 13 residues. The ends lost 8 bases at V and 4 bases at J; junction bases unmatched: 3. The CDR3 spells CASLRGRTGELFF. DNA of the CDR3: TGTGCCAGCCTCAGGGGGCGCACCGGGGAGCTGTTTTTT. The full variable domain, with the rest looked up from reference TRBV28 and TRBJ2-2, is DVKVTQSSRYLVKRTGEKVFLECVQDMDHENMFWYRQDPGLGLRLIYFSYDVKMKEKGDIPEGYSVSREKKERFSLILESASTNQTSMYLCASLRGRTGELFFGEGSRLTVL.

A few counts support this clone. The CDR3 DNA reads TGTGCCAGCTCACCAGGAGGCGGGAGAGTGGAGACCCAGTACTTC. It codes for CASSPGGGRVETQYF. The V gene is TRBV18, the J gene TRBJ2-5; 7 bases agree with TRBD2. The V and J ends lost 2 bases and 5 bases, in that order; junction bases with no gene match: 8. The CDR3 covers 15 residues. CDR1 is KGHSH and CDR2 is LQKENI in the germline V gene.

The rearrangement joins TRBV4-1 to TRBJ2-2, with D perhaps TRBD1 (6 bases). Trimming left V 11 bases short and J 3 bases short, with 19 bases between. There are 15 residues in the CDR3. CDR1 MGHRA and CDR2 YSYEKL come from the germline V gene. CDR3 loop: CAVGAGRLDTGELFF. CDR3 in DNA: TGCGCCGTGGGGGCAGGGCGATTGGACACCGGGGAGCTGTTTTTT.

This chain uses TRBV7-9 with TRBJ2-7; 12 nucleotides match TRBD2. The CDR3 is made up of 15 amino acids. Per germline, CDR1 SEHNR and CDR2 FQNEAQ (reference sequence). Germline trimming cut 1 base from V and 6 bases from J; bases unmatched to any gene: 4. The CDR3 is CASSLELAGGVEQYF. CDR3 in DNA: TGTGCCAGCAGCTTAGAACTAGCGGGAGGTGTCGAGCAGTACTTC.

This chain links TRBV7-8 with TRBJ1-5; D might be TRBD1 (5 bases). Trimming took 5 bases from V and 8 from J, leaving 16 bases between them. Germline CDR1 and CDR2: SGHVS and FQNEAQ. CDR3 length equals 14 residues. As DNA, the CDR3 is TGTGCCAGCAGCCCCCGGGAGGAAGGGGAGCCCCAGCATTTT. Translated, it gives CASSPREEGEPQHF.

The chain has TRBV5-1 and TRBJ2-7; 9 positions match TRBD2. Germline-derived CDR1 and CDR2 are SGHRS and YFSETQ. The CDR3 is 14 amino acids. Losses at the gene ends were 5 bases for V and 5 bases for J; bases not matched to a gene: 8. This CDR3 reads CASSTGLAGHEQYF. The CDR3 DNA reads as TGCGCCAGCAGTACGGGACTAGCTGGCCACGAGCAGTACTTC.

The table lists this clone with a count of one. The chain joins TRBV2 to TRBJ2-5; tentatively, D is TRBD2 (6 bases). The CDR3 is 16 residues long. The germline V gene encodes CDR1 SNHLY and CDR2 FYNNEI. V dropped 6 bases and J dropped 5 bases, with 22 bases sitting between them. This CDR3 reads CASSVDRDSHHETQYF. The DNA for the CDR3 is TGTGCCAGCAGCGTAGACCGGGACTCCCATCACGAGACCCAGTACTTC.

The chain combines TRBV7-2 with TRBJ2-5; 11 positions match TRBD2. Per the germline V gene, CDR1 is SGHTA and CDR2 is FQGNSA. Losses at the gene ends were 5 bases for V and 2 bases for J; bases not matched to a gene: 7. The CDR3 has 16 residues. The CDR3 DNA is TGTGCCAGCAGCCCCCCGATAGCGGGAGGGCAAGAGACCCAGTACTTC. This sequence encodes CASSPPIAGGQETQYF. The full variable domain, in which reference TRBV7-2 and TRBJ2-5 provide the parts outside the CDR3, is GAGVSQSPSNKVTEKGKDVELRCDPISGHTALYWYRQSLGQGLEFLIYFQGNSAPDKSGLPSDRFSAERTGGSVSTLTIQRTQQEDSAVYLCASSPPIAGGQETQYFGPGTRLLVL.

The rearrangement links TRBV5-8 to TRBJ2-7; 14 nucleotides match TRBD2. The CDR3 has 17 residues. After removal of 4 bases from V and 6 bases from J, the junction contained 12 bases not matched to a gene. The V gene's germline CDR1 is SGHTS and CDR2 YDEGEE. CDR3 sequence: CASSEGRTSGGRPEQYF. The CDR3 coding sequence is TGTGCCAGCAGCGAGGGAAGGACTAGCGGGGGGAGACCCGAGCAGTACTTC.

This clone was counted only a few times. The V gene is TRBV4-2, the J gene TRBJ2-7, with TRBD2 matching 9 bases. The germline V gene encodes CDR1 LGHNA and CDR2 YNFKEQ. Trimming took 0 bases from V and 3 from J; bases not matched to a gene: 6. CDR3 size: 16 residues. The CDR3 DNA sequence: TGTGCCAGCAGCCAAGATTTGGCGGGAGGGTTCTACGAGCAGTACTTC. Translated, it gives CASSQDLAGGFYEQYF.